This TCR beta chain was sequenced during a study of T cells in Graves' hyperthyroidism and ophthalmopathy. Whole-study findings and limits: Most thyroid clonotypes expanded above 0.001 were also detected in blood. A model built on 13 V-J features separated ophthalmopathy from stable hyperthyroidism. In validation, the model predicted ophthalmopathy. These predictions came a median approximately 6.5 months before onset.

About this clonotype: What it binds is not known.

This CDR3 region has 15 residues. The V gene end was trimmed by 1 base and the J gene end by 4 bases; junction bases not matched to a gene: 9. CDR1 and CDR2 from the germline V gene are DFQATT and SNEGSKA (reference sequence). The diagnostic basis comprised clinical symptoms, serum thyroxine and TRAb, thyroid ultrasound and orbital computed tomography. Amplified TCR beta CDR3 regions derived from RNA transcripts. An initial round of RT-PCR targeting the TCR CDR3 relied on the HTBI primer set. TCRdb itself ran the multiplex PCR reads through MiXCR, one entry per CDR3 protein. In the table there are 130,000 to 150,000 distinct CDR3 sequences, 22% of which are singletons.

The sample comprised blood. The rearrangement links TRBV20-1 to TRBJ2-5; 7 bases map to TRBD1. The origin of this receptor is a woman between 50 and 59 years old with Graves' hyperthyroidism that later progressed to Graves' ophthalmopathy. The CDR3 coding sequence is TGCAGTGCTAGAGCTCTAGGGGGCCCAGGAGAGACCCAGTACTTC. Its translation is CSARALGGPGETQYF.